Listed here are 18 T cell receptor beta chains from one sample, sequenced in a study of CD8+ T cells in alopecia areata. Treatment in this sample: oral pan-JAK inhibitor, 5-10 mg twice daily. Extraction and reverse transcription of RNA yielded cDNA as the sequencing template. Data came from immunoSEQ multiplex PCR; TCRdb stores just in-frame clones and leaves some out. The sample consists of 150,000 to 200,000 clones, roughly 60% of them appearing once. Sequencing was performed on CD4+ T cells sorted from blood, taken at week 24, from a patient treated with tofacitinib. The receptors shown here come from a human donor with alopecia areata.

V gene TRBV6-6 combines with J gene TRBJ2-5, with 11 bases fitting TRBD2. V was pared by 6 bases and J by 5 bases, with 5 bases of the junction left unmatched. Germline CDR1 and CDR2: MNHNY and SVGAGI (reference sequence). The CDR3 loop spans 14 amino acids. In DNA form, the CDR3 reads TGTGCCAGCAGATCGACTAGCGGGAAGGAGACCCAGTACTTC. Translating gives CASRSTSGKETQYF.

The genes are TRBV29-1 and TRBJ1-2; D gene ambiguous. The CDR3 has 11 residues. Germline V lookup: CDR1 SQVTM, CDR2 ANQGSEA. V was pared by 6 bases and J by 4 bases, with 9 bases between. Here the CDR3 reads CSVDGIYGYTF. The CDR3 region has the DNA TGCAGCGTAGACGGAATCTATGGCTACACCTTC. Drawing the rest from reference TRBV29-1 and TRBJ1-2, the complete variable domain is SAVISQKPSRDICQRGTSLTIQCQVDSQVTMMFWYRQQPGQSLTLIATANQGSEATYESGFVIDKFPISRPNLTFSTLTVSNMSPEDSSIYLCSVDGIYGYTFGSGTRLTVV.

The chain links TRBV2 to TRBJ1-1; tentative D call: TRBD1 (5 bases). Germline V CDR1 and CDR2: SNHLY, FYNNEI. The length of the CDR3 is 13 residues. V was clipped by 6 bases and J by 10 bases, with 18 bases between them. CDR3 nucleotides: TGTGCCAGCAGGAGGGGCCCCGAGCCTGGAGCTTTCTTT. Translated: CASRRGPEPGAFF.

This clone was seen a handful of times. The V and J genes are TRBV7-2 and TRBJ2-5, with D possibly matching TRBD1 (6 bases). Judging by the DNA end, TRBJ2-7 fits better; the J call may be wrong. CDR1 is SGHTA and CDR2 is FQGNSA in the germline V gene. The CDR3 runs to 13 residues. The CDR3 bases are TGTGCCAGCAGCTTGGACAGCTCCTACGAGCAGTACTTC. Residues: CASSLDSSYEQYF.

A remark on this clone: The sample has other DNA sequences that encode this CDR3 too. The chain combines TRBV5-1 with TRBJ1-1; TRBD1 matches at 7 bases. Trimming cost V 4 bases and J 1 base; bases outside gene matches: 4. The CDR3 consists of 14 residues. Germline CDR1 reads SGHRS; CDR2 reads YFSETQ. The chain's CDR3 is CASSIGQANTEAFF. The DNA for the CDR3 is TGCGCCAGCAGCATAGGACAGGCGAACACTGAAGCTTTCTTT.

This chain joins TRBV29-1 and TRBJ1-1; D remains ambiguous. CDR3 length: 13 residues. V lost 8 bases and J 4 bases, leaving 17 bases between the germline ends. In germline, CDR1 is SQVTM, CDR2 ANQGSEA. The CDR3 sequence: CSPVNGGSTEAFF. CDR3 coding DNA: TGCAGCCCTGTCAACGGTGGTAGCACTGAAGCTTTCTTT.

The CDR3 sequence is CSVSPLSSGANVLTF. Written as DNA, the CDR3 is TGCAGCGTGTCACCTCTCAGCTCTGGGGCCAACGTCCTGACTTTC. This chain uses TRBV29-1 with TRBJ2-6; D unclear. This CDR3 is 15 amino acids long. The germline V and J ends were trimmed by 6 bases and 0 bases, with 12 bases remaining between them. Germline CDR1 and CDR2: SQVTM and ANQGSEA.

Remarks on this clone: Other DNA sequences in this specimen translate into the identical CDR3. The rearrangement links TRBV11-2 to TRBJ1-1; tentatively, D is TRBD1 (5 bases). V was pared by 0 bases and J by 3 bases, with 5 bases between. This CDR3 has 13 amino acids. Germline V gives CDR1 SGHAT, CDR2 FQNNGV. The CDR3 sequence: CASSLEGDTEAFF. As DNA, the CDR3 is TGTGCCAGCAGCTTAGAGGGGGACACTGAAGCTTTCTTT. The full variable domain, in which reference TRBV11-2 and TRBJ1-1 provide the parts outside the CDR3, is EAGVAQSPRYKIIEKRQSVAFWCNPISGHATLYWYQQILGQGPKLLIQFQNNGVVDDSQLPKDRFSAERLKGVDSTLKIQPAKLEDSAVYLCASSLEGDTEAFFGQGTRLTVV.

V is TRBV5-1 and J is TRBJ1-1, with D possibly being TRBD1 (5 bases). This CDR3 region has 17 residues. Trimming removed 2 bases at V and 3 bases at J, with 20 bases between. In germline, CDR1 is SGHRS, CDR2 YFSETQ. In DNA form, the CDR3 reads TGCGCCAGCAGCTTTGAACGAGACGGGGGAGGCTACACTGAAGCTTTCTTT. Translation: CASSFERDGGGYTEAFF.

The chain couples TRBV7-2 to TRBJ1-2, with D uncertain. The germline V and J ends were trimmed by 6 bases and 4 bases, with 12 bases remaining between them. The CDR3 extends over 13 amino acids. Germline V gives CDR1 SGHTA, CDR2 FQGNSA. The CDR3 DNA follows: TGTGCCAGCAGTACCCGACTTACCTATGGCTACACCTTC. Protein: CASSTRLTYGYTF.

The chain uses TRBV7-8 and TRBJ2-2; 7 nucleotides line up with TRBD1. J gave up 3 bases and V 1 base, and 2 bases lay outside the gene matches. Germline V gene lookup returns CDR1 SGHVS and CDR2 FQNEAQ. The CDR3 is 15 residues long. The CDR3: CASSLVQGDTGELFF. DNA of the CDR3: TGTGCCAGCAGCTTAGTCCAGGGGGACACCGGGGAGCTGTTTTTT.

The chain employs TRBV30 and TRBJ2-3, with no clear D. Germline-derived CDR1 and CDR2 are GTSNPN and SVGIG (reference sequence). The CDR3 spans 13 residues. V lost 2 bases and J lost 6, with 12 bases in between. The CDR3 is CAWSTRRVDTQYF. CDR3 sequence (DNA): TGTGCCTGGAGTACCCGAAGGGTTGATACGCAGTATTTT.

This clone was counted a few times. This chain uses TRBV4-3 with TRBJ1-1, with TRBD1 identical over 9 bases. The germline gives CDR1 LGHNA, CDR2 YSLEER. CDR3 length: 15 amino acids. V was clipped by 0 bases and J by 1 base; unmatched bases: 0. The CDR3 loop is CASSQEGQGNTEAFF. The CDR3 DNA follows: TGCGCCAGCAGCCAAGAGGGACAGGGGAACACTGAAGCTTTCTTT.

For the CDR3, the DNA is TGCGCCAGCAGCTTGGTCGGGACAGGGGAGCAGTACTTC. Translated, it gives CASSLVGTGEQYF. The chain uses TRBV5-1 and TRBJ2-7, with TRBD1 identical over 9 bases. Germline CDR1 SGHRS, CDR2 YFSETQ. This CDR3 region has 13 residues. After removal of 0 bases from V and 7 bases from J, the junction contained 2 bases not matched to a gene.

This clone has a handful of counts. The genes are TRBV30 and TRBJ1-5, with D possibly matching TRBD1 (6 bases). The CDR3 covers 15 residues. Per germline, CDR1 GTSNPN and CDR2 SVGIG (reference sequence). Trimming took off 5 bases at V and 0 bases at J, with 14 bases between the two ends. CDR3 in amino acids: CAWDTGKYSNQPQHF. CDR3 bases: TGTGCCTGGGATACAGGGAAGTATAGCAATCAGCCCCAGCATTTT.

This clone was seen a few times. The chain links TRBV7-2 to TRBJ2-6, with 15 nucleotides matching TRBD2. Looked up from germline, CDR1 is SGHTA and CDR2 is FQGNSA. The CDR3 runs 18 residues. With V trimmed by 6 bases and J by 2 bases, 5 bases remained unmatched. This CDR3 reads CASSRTSGGAAGANVLTF. Here the CDR3 DNA reads TGTGCCAGCAGTCGGACTAGCGGGGGGGCAGCTGGGGCCAACGTCCTGACTTTC.

This clone was seen only once. This chain joins TRBV29-1 and TRBJ2-7, with unresolved D. The V gene's germline CDR1 is SQVTM and CDR2 ANQGSEA. With 2 bases removed from V and 6 bases from J, the gap between germline ends came to 8 bases. CDR3 size: 11 residues. The CDR3: CSVESVSEQYF. CDR3 coding DNA: TGCAGCGTTGAAAGTGTGAGCGAGCAGTACTTC.

This clone was recorded at least ten times. The V call is TRBV10-3, the J call TRBJ1-4, with 7 bases aligning to TRBD1. Germline V gene lookup returns CDR1 ENHRY and CDR2 SYGVKD. V lost 2 bases and J lost 10; bases outside the gene matches: 7. The length of the CDR3 is 14 residues. In DNA form, the CDR3 reads TGTGCCATCAGTGAGGGGACAGAGGGGGGAAAACTGTTTTTT. It translates to CAISEGTEGGKLFF.